This T cell receptor (beta chain) was profiled in a study of OX40 agonist ivuxolimab in advanced cancers. For context, the study as a whole: Ivuxolimab was an agonistic, fully human IgG2 monoclonal antibody directed against OX40 (CD134), a costimulatory receptor. The purpose of peripheral TCRbeta sequencing was to test whether ivuxolimab changed TCR sequence diversity and led to clonal T-cell expansion. In the dose-escalation cohort, around 80% of patients were male, and the mean age was roughly 60 years with a range of about 20 to 90. Intravenous ivuxolimab was administered to patients every 2 weeks at six dose levels: 0.01, 0.1, 0.3, 1.5, 3 and 10 mg/kg. The monotherapy dose-escalation portion (N of about 52 patients) of the phase I ivuxolimab trial is reported in the paper. Prior anti-PD-1, anti-PD-L1 or anti-CTLA-4 therapy was permitted, and checkpoint inhibitors had been received by about two fifths of dose-escalation patients. Among the 50 to 55 dose-escalation patients, roughly 20 had hepatocellular carcinoma, roughly 15 melanoma, 9 renal cell carcinoma and 9 head and neck cancer. Three dose-escalation patients achieved partial responses, one with hepatocellular carcinoma and two with cutaneous melanoma.

The trial excluded patients who had a history of autoimmune disease or were on systemic immunosuppression. In every dose cohort, peripheral blood was drawn for TCR sequencing at baseline, cycle 4 day 1, and cycle 7 day 1. Samples came from an open-label, multicenter, first-in-human phase I dose-escalation trial of ivuxolimab. Adults with locally advanced or metastatic melanoma, renal cell carcinoma, hepatocellular carcinoma or head and neck squamous cell carcinoma were enrolled in the trial. Before TCR sequencing, CD4+ T cells and CD8+ T cells from peripheral blood were sorted into separate populations. On the study overall, not on this receptor specifically: In the 0.1-3.0 mg/kg groups, partial responders had among the lowest normalized peripheral clonal expansion, particularly in CD8+ T cells. At doses of 0.1 to 3.0 mg/kg, clonal expansion of both CD4+ and CD8+ T cells in blood was seen between baseline and week 6. Low levels of normalized T-cell clonal expansion were also shown by some nonresponding patients. The antigen specificity of the peripheral T cells that underwent clonal expansion was not determined. On average, CD8+ T cells showed more expanded clones than CD4+ T cells after ivuxolimab.

V is trimmed back by 2 bases and J by 7 bases, and the junction contains 10 bases that no gene match accounts for. The CDR3 sequence holds 15 residues, the cysteine and phenylalanine included. The only DNA kept is the CDR3, 45 bases in frame from the first base. CDR1 and CDR2, looked up from the germline V gene, are ENHRY and SYGVKD. With regard to this clone: The antigen it binds to is not known. No per-base quality is available; no much larger clone lies one base away.

For sequencing of the TCRbeta CDR3 region, genomic DNA was extracted from the sorted cells. The immunoSEQ Assay was used for sequencing of TCRbeta CDR3 regions. The table comes from immuneACCESS by way of TCRdb, which keeps in-frame sequences with V and J called. Part of the clones is missing from these tables; in studies checked, under half for an unresolved V gene and the rest for unknown reasons. Across this sample there are tens of thousands of clones, with around 94% seen only once. Of the sample, approximately 9.9% is held by the ten largest clones. The sequencing here drew on CD4+ or CD8+ T cells sorted from blood, taken in a trial of the OX40 agonist ivuxolimab. The sequence came from an adult with an advanced solid tumor such as melanoma, head and neck, liver or kidney cancer. Recombination linked TRBV10-3 to TRBJ2-5; TRBD2 fits 7 bases in the junction. DNA sequence: TGTGCCATCAGTGAGAGGCTAGCGGACGGGGGGACCCAGTACTTC. Its amino acids are CAISERLADGGTQYF.